The 8 T cell receptor beta chains below come from one sample, sequenced in a study of vaccination and CD4 T cells after COVID-19. Cultured CD4+ T cell DNA was sequenced using the Oncomine TCR Beta short-read assay. DNA came from CD4+ T cells after culture. TCRdb reprocessed the PCR reads with MiXCR, giving one entry per CDR3 protein. This table holds over 8,000 distinct CDR3 sequences, 28% found once. Treatment noted: roughly 10-day PBMC culture with coronavirus spike peptide pools or control peptides (ViraFEST assay). Pre-COVID-19 pandemic sampling (2011-2018) yielded the unexposed donor's CD4+ T cells. Their recognized antigens are unknown. The sequenced material came from CD4+ T cells from blood, cultured in vitro. The receptor source for this set is a human donor in good health.

V is TRBV6-1 and J is TRBJ2-6; 9 bases agree with TRBD2. Germline CDR1 reads MNHNS; CDR2 reads SASEGT. The CDR3 covers 23 residues. V gave up 2 bases and J gave up 1 base; unmatched junction bases: 21. The CDR3 loop is CASSETGRVFSGSTTSGANVLTF. The CDR3 nucleotides are TGTGCCAGCAGTGAAACCGGACGGGTTTTTAGCGGGAGCACCACATCTGGGGCCAACGTCCTGACTTTC.

This clonotype is a singleton in its sample. Possible read error: a much larger clone is one base away. The chain employs TRBV19 and TRBJ1-2; TRBD1 matches at 7 bases. The CDR3 spans 15 residues. The germline gives CDR1 LNHDA, CDR2 SQIVND (reference sequence). After removal of 5 bases from V and 4 bases from J, the junction contained 10 bases not matched to a gene. The CDR3 DNA follows: TGTGCCAGTAGTCCCCTGCCCGGACAGGCCTATGGCTACACCTTC. Encoded protein: CASSPLPGQAYGYTF.

J is TRBJ2-5 and V is TRBV7-3; no reliable D call. Per the germline V gene, CDR1 is SGHTA and CDR2 is FQGTGA. CDR3 length equals 14 residues. V lost 1 base and J 1 base, leaving 7 bases between the germline ends. The CDR3 loop is CASSLNTAQETQYF. In DNA form, the CDR3 reads TGTGCCAGCAGCTTAAATACGGCCCAAGAGACCCAGTACTTC.

This chain joins TRBV5-4 and TRBJ1-2; D remains ambiguous. Trimming pared 2 bases from V and 8 bases from J, leaving 16 bases between. Germline V gives CDR1 SGHNT, CDR2 YYREEE (reference sequence). This CDR3 spans 14 amino acids. CDR3 protein: CASSFRTQISGYTF. In DNA, the CDR3 is TGTGCCAGCAGCTTCCGGACCCAGATATCCGGCTACACCTTC.

V usage is TRBV5-1 and J usage is TRBJ1-2, with D maybe TRBD1 (5 bases). V lost 0 bases and J 2 bases, leaving 11 bases between the germline ends. Germline V gene lookup returns CDR1 SGHRS and CDR2 YFSETQ. The CDR3 runs 15 residues. The CDR3, as DNA: TGCGCCAGCAGCTTGGGGGGAGAGGGGAACTATGGCTACACCTTC. Translating gives CASSLGGEGNYGYTF.

This chain uses TRBV27 with TRBJ1-1; tentatively, D is TRBD1 (5 bases). Between the trimmed V and J ends, which lost 8 bases and 3 bases, there was a span of 16 bases. In germline, CDR1 is MNHEY, CDR2 SMNVEV (reference sequence). The CDR3 is 14 amino acids. CDR3 in amino acids: CASDRDGSDTEAFF. The CDR3 DNA reads TGTGCCAGCGACAGAGATGGGAGCGACACTGAAGCTTTCTTT.

The CDR3: CASSRDERAFF. The CDR3 DNA sequence: TGTGCCAGCAGCCGAGATGAGCGAGCTTTCTTT. J is TRBJ1-1 and V is TRBV7-9, with D hard to call. Trimming shortened V by 5 bases and J by 10 bases, and 11 bases separated the two germline ends. CDR3 length: 11 amino acids. Germline V gives CDR1 SEHNR, CDR2 FQNEAQ (reference sequence).

V gene TRBV6-4 combines with J gene TRBJ1-2; 8 bases fit TRBD1. Germline V gene lookup returns CDR1 MRHNA and CDR2 SNTAGT. The CDR3 runs to 15 residues. The V gene end was trimmed by 4 bases and the J gene end by 1 base; junction bases not matched to a gene: 5. CDR3 amino acids: CASSARTGNNYGYTF. The CDR3 DNA sequence: TGTGCCAGCAGTGCTAGGACAGGGAATAACTATGGCTACACCTTC.